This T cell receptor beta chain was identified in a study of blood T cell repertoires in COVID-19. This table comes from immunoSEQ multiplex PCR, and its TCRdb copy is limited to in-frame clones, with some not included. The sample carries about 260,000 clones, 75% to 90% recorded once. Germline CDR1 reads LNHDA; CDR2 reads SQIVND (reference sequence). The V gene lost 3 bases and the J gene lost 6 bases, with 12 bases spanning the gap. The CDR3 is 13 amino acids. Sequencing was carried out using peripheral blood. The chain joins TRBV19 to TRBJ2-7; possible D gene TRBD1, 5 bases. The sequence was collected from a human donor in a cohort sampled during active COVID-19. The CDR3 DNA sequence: TGTGCCAGTAGTATGAATCGACAGACCGAGCAGTACTTC. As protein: CASSMNRQTEQYF.